The 23 T cell receptor beta chains below come from one sample, sequenced in a study of T cell changes during pregnancy in multiple sclerosis. Generated by immunoSEQ multiplex PCR, the TCRdb table keeps only in-frame clones and is missing some. The profile shows about 74,000 clones, 92% of them singletons. This material consisted of peripheral blood, taken after pregnancy. These receptors came from a female donor in good health, enrolled as a control in a pregnancy study.

This sequence joins TRBV15 and TRBJ2-1; 9 bases are a match to TRBD1. V lost 3 bases to trimming and J lost 7 bases; unmatched junction nucleotides: 7. The CDR3 totals 15 residues. In germline, CDR1 is LNHNV, CDR2 YYDKDF (reference sequence). The DNA for the CDR3 is TGTGCCACCAGCAGGGGGACAGGGACTAAAAATGAGCAGTTCTTC. This codes for CATSRGTGTKNEQFF.

The rearrangement uses TRBV7-2 and TRBJ2-7, with TRBD2 matching 11 bases. Looked up from germline, CDR1 is SGHTA and CDR2 is FQGNSA. The CDR3 is 14 residues long. The V and J ends lost 6 bases and 2 bases, in that order; junction bases with no gene match: 3. CDR3 amino acids: CASSSTSGTYEQYF. CDR3 nucleotides: TGTGCCAGCAGTTCGACTAGCGGGACCTACGAGCAGTACTTC.

This chain links TRBV5-6 with TRBJ1-2; perhaps TRBD1 as D (5 bases). Per the germline V gene, CDR1 is SGHDT and CDR2 is YYEEEE. The CDR3 is 13 residues long. Trimming cost V 2 bases and J 6 bases, with 11 bases left between them. The CDR3 nucleotides read TGTGCCAGCAGCTTAGGAGGGGATCATGGCTACACCTTC. This sequence encodes CASSLGGDHGYTF.

The chain couples TRBV7-9 to TRBJ2-5; 14 nucleotides align to TRBD2. V gave up 5 bases and J gave up 0 bases; unmatched junction bases: 8. This CDR3 region has 18 residues. From germline, CDR1 is SEHNR and CDR2 FQNEAQ (reference sequence). The CDR3 here is CASSPGTSGGLYQETQYF. Written as DNA, the CDR3 is TGTGCCAGCAGCCCCGGGACTAGCGGGGGACTGTACCAAGAGACCCAGTACTTC.

The chain couples TRBV2 to TRBJ1-5; D is unresolved. This CDR3 has 13 amino acids. Germline V CDR1 and CDR2: SNHLY, FYNNEI. Trimming left V 8 bases short and J 0 bases short, with 8 bases between. The CDR3 DNA is TGTGCCAGCGCGATTATTAGCAATCAGCCCCAGCATTTT. Translation: CASAIISNQPQHF.

The chain is built from TRBV28 and TRBJ1-2; D is unresolved. V dropped 8 bases and J dropped 0 bases, with 13 bases sitting between them. The CDR3 sequence is 14 residues long. CDR1 is MDHEN and CDR2 is SYDVKM in the germline V gene. Here the CDR3 reads CASVRRAANYGYTF. Here the CDR3 DNA reads TGTGCCAGCGTGCGGCGGGCAGCTAACTATGGCTACACCTTC.

The chain couples TRBV9 to TRBJ1-2; 7 bases match TRBD1. Germline CDR1 reads SGDLS; CDR2 reads YYNGEE. CDR3 length: 16 amino acids. J was trimmed by 8 bases and V by 0 bases; bases with no gene match: 13. The CDR3 region has the DNA TGTGCCAGCAGCGTAGAGATCCGGGACAGCCGAGACGGCTACACCTTC. Its translation: CASSVEIRDSRDGYTF.

The J gene is TRBJ2-5, the V gene TRBV11-2; possibly TRBD2 for D (6 bases). V lost 9 bases, J lost 4 bases, and 15 bases lay in between. The V gene's germline CDR1 is SGHAT and CDR2 FQNNGV. This CDR3 has 13 amino acids. CDR3 DNA: TGTGCCAGTTCTCCGGGAGAGGCAGAGACCCAGTACTTC. It encodes CASSPGEAETQYF.

The J gene is TRBJ1-5, the V gene TRBV19; a weak D match, TRBD1 (5 bases). Germline values: CDR1 LNHDA, CDR2 SQIVND (reference sequence). V was shortened by 4 bases and J by 6 bases, with 13 bases between the two germline ends. The CDR3 consists of 14 residues. This CDR3 reads CASSNFGGSQPQHF. The CDR3 DNA reads as TGTGCCAGTAGTAATTTCGGGGGAAGTCAGCCCCAGCATTTT.

This clone has just one count. This sequence joins TRBV19 and TRBJ2-2; tentatively, D is TRBD1 (5 bases). This CDR3 contains 16 residues. Germline V gene sequence: CDR1 LNHDA, CDR2 SQIVND (reference sequence). V lost 2 bases to trimming and J lost 1 base, with 11 bases between them. CDR3 protein: CASSINWQGNTGELFF. The DNA of the CDR3 is TGTGCCAGTAGTATAAATTGGCAGGGGAACACCGGGGAGCTGTTTTTT.

V and J are TRBV19 and TRBJ2-1; TRBD2 matches 10 bases. This CDR3 has 15 residues. Germline CDR1 reads LNHDA; CDR2 reads SQIVND (reference sequence). V lost 7 bases to trimming and J lost 6 bases; unmatched junction nucleotides: 9. The DNA for the CDR3 is TGTGCCAGTAACGGAGCGGGAGGGCTTAGCAATGAGCAGTTCTTC. It specifies CASNGAGGLSNEQFF.

The genes are TRBV23-1 and TRBJ1-2, with TRBD1 as a possible D gene (5 bases). TRBV23-1 is reported as an ORF; its role is uncertain. The germline V and J ends were trimmed by 1 base and 4 bases, with 19 bases remaining between them. The CDR3 is made up of 17 amino acids. CDR3 sequence: CASSQWGVWQPSYGYTF. The CDR3 nucleotides read TGCGCCAGCAGTCAATGGGGGGTGTGGCAGCCGAGCTATGGCTACACCTTC.

This chain uses TRBV4-2 with TRBJ2-1, with a tentative D call TRBD1 (5 bases). Trimming took 3 bases from V and 7 from J, leaving 16 bases between them. The CDR3 contains 15 residues. CDR1 and CDR2 (germline): LGHNA, YNFKEQ. CDR3 amino acids: CASSQDQGGSNEQFF. In nucleotides, the CDR3 is TGTGCCAGCAGCCAGGACCAGGGTGGCTCGAATGAGCAGTTCTTC.

The CDR3 DNA sequence: TGCGCCAGCAGCTTGTTGTGGCAGGATGGCTACACCTTC. It yields the protein CASSLLWQDGYTF. The rearrangement links TRBV5-1 to TRBJ1-2; D gene unclear. The CDR3 sequence is 13 residues long. Per the germline V gene, CDR1 is SGHRS and CDR2 is YFSETQ. The V end was cut by 1 base, the J end by 6 bases, with 10 bases between.

This clone was counted once. The chain carries TRBV4-1 and TRBJ1-3, with D perhaps matching TRBD1 (6 bases). The V end lost 0 bases, the J end lost 4 bases, and 16 bases lay between the germline ends. Looked up from germline, CDR1 is MGHRA and CDR2 is YSYEKL. CDR3 length: 17 amino acids. DNA of the CDR3: TGCGCCAGCAGCCAAGATCAGGGCAGGGGCGCCGGAAACACCATATATTTT. This sequence encodes CASSQDQGRGAGNTIYF.

The CDR3: CASRPGPRGAYEQYF. In DNA form, the CDR3 reads TGTGCCAGCAGACCCGGCCCCAGGGGGGCTTACGAGCAGTACTTC. V usage is TRBV2 and J usage is TRBJ2-7; a weak D match, TRBD1 (7 bases). This CDR3 comprises 15 residues. Germline CDR1 is SNHLY and CDR2 is FYNNEI. The ends were cut back, 6 bases at V and 4 bases at J, with 19 bases in the middle. Full variable domain (remainder filled in from reference TRBV2 and TRBJ2-7): EPEVTQTPSHQVTQMGQEVILRCVPISNHLYFYWYRQILGQKVEFLVSFYNNEISEKSEIFDDQFSVERPDGSNFTLKIRSTKLEDSAMYFCASRPGPRGAYEQYFGPGTRLTVT.

The rearrangement joins TRBV5-1 to TRBJ1-2, with 8 bases that match TRBD1. The germline V gene has CDR1 SGHRS and CDR2 YFSETQ. The CDR3 runs to 13 residues. V dropped 0 bases and J dropped 7; count of bases not matched to a gene: 2. CDR3 sequence reads: CASSLGQGAGYTF. Written as DNA, the CDR3 is TGCGCCAGCAGCTTGGGGCAGGGGGCTGGCTACACCTTC.

There are a few counts of this clone. The chain links TRBV19 to TRBJ1-1, with 10 bases fitting TRBD1. Germline assignment: CDR1 LNHDA and CDR2 SQIVND (reference sequence). The CDR3 extends over 19 amino acids. Trimming at V came to 1 base and at J to 0 bases, leaving 11 bases not matched to a gene. CDR3 sequence (DNA): TGTGCCAGTAGTATAGTGGGCGGGACAGGGGTCTCCATGAACACTGAAGCTTTCTTT. Its protein is CASSIVGGTGVSMNTEAFF.

The CDR3, as DNA: TGTGCCAGCACCTTGGCGGGGGATCGTGGCTATGAGCAGTTCTTC. Residues: CASTLAGDRGYEQFF. This rearrangement joins TRBV6-6 to TRBJ2-1, with 7 bases matching TRBD2. The CDR3 extends over 15 amino acids. Per germline, CDR1 MNHNY and CDR2 SVGAGI (reference sequence). J gave up 8 bases and V 7 bases, and 14 bases lay outside the gene matches.

The V call is TRBV6-1, the J call TRBJ2-5, with 11 nucleotides matching TRBD1. Germline V gene data show CDR1 as MNHNS and CDR2 as SASEGT. The CDR3 totals 17 residues. Unmatched junction bases numbered 10, after V lost 2 bases and J lost 5 bases. DNA of the CDR3: TGTGCCAGCAGTGAAACCCCCGGGACAGGGGGGAGGGAGACCCAGTACTTC. Its protein is CASSETPGTGGRETQYF.

This chain uses TRBV29-1 with TRBJ2-5; D is perhaps TRBD1 (5 bases). The CDR3 loop spans 14 amino acids. Germline CDR1 is SQVTM and CDR2 is ANQGSEA. The V gene lost 4 bases and the J gene lost 2 bases, with 14 bases spanning the gap. The DNA of the CDR3 is TGCAGCGTTGTTTCAGGGCTATTTCAAGAGACCCAGTACTTC. Amino acids: CSVVSGLFQETQYF.

This clone was detected once. This chain joins TRBV28 and TRBJ2-7; TRBD1 matches 7 bases. The CDR3 runs to 14 residues. Germline values: CDR1 MDHEN, CDR2 SYDVKM. V trimming: 2 bases; J trimming: 3 bases; junction bases outside the gene matches: 4. The DNA for the CDR3 is TGTGCCAGCAGTTTAAGGGACAGAGTCTACGAGCAGTACTTC. Translated, it gives CASSLRDRVYEQYF.

This chain connects TRBV19 to TRBJ2-4; possibly TRBD1 for D (5 bases). This CDR3 contains 14 residues. The V and J ends lost 0 bases and 9 bases respectively, with 12 bases between them. In germline, CDR1 is LNHDA, CDR2 SQIVND (reference sequence). The CDR3 region is CASSIERQTGIQYF. Here the CDR3 DNA reads TGTGCCAGTAGTATAGAGAGACAGACGGGCATTCAGTACTTC.